The entry below gives a single TCR beta chain sequence along with its context. Its antigen is currently unknown. These data are taken from a study of T cell responses to AZD1222 COVID-19 vaccine. Findings of the study overall: CD4 TCRs covered the whole spike, strongest at regions 160-218 and 743-854.

Assay used: immunoSEQ multiplex PCR; TCRdb lists only in-frame clones, some missing. The sample lists 110,000 to 150,000 clones, over 90% seen once, with about 5.1% in the top ten. This CDR3 spans 13 amino acids. J lost 0 bases, V lost 10 bases, and 5 bases had no gene match. Germline-derived CDR1 and CDR2 are MNHEY and SVGAGI. Sequenced here: peripheral blood, sampled on day 0 of AZD1222 vaccination. The receptor was derived from an adult in good health. The genes are TRBV6-5 and TRBJ1-1; 7 nucleotides line up with TRBD1. Here the CDR3 reads CATRDSLNTEAFF. CDR3 in DNA: TGTGCCACCCGGGACAGTCTGAACACTGAAGCTTTCTTT.